The present entry profiles one T cell receptor (beta chain) with its context. The record originates from a study of identical twins. Using its own MiXCR run on the 5' RACE reads, TCRdb lists one record per CDR3 protein. The sample lists approximately 700,000 distinct CDR3 sequences, 15% to 20% occurring once. V dropped 3 bases and J dropped 5; count of bases not matched to a gene: 14. This CDR3 comprises 18 residues. The germline V gene encodes CDR1 SGHAT and CDR2 FQNNGV. This sample also belongs to another study, concerning T cells expressing NK-cell markers. That report notes: The TCR beta repertoires originated in sorted CD3+CD56+NKG2C+, CD3+CD56+NKG2C- and CD3+CD56-NKG2C+ T cells.

The receptor's source is a woman aged 18 to 35 in good health. V is TRBV11-2 and J is TRBJ2-1, with 9 bases that match TRBD2. The source material was PBMCs. The DNA for the CDR3 is TGTGCCAGCAGCTTTTCCGCCCCGACTAGCGGAAAGAACAATGAGCAGTTCTTC. Translating it yields CASSFSAPTSGKNNEQFF.